The clone carrying this T cell receptor beta chain was seen ten or more times. As yet, its antigen is unknown. These data belong to a study of early T cells in non-severe SARS-CoV-2 infection. As for the study in general: Unsorted whole blood bulk RNA was sequenced, with unpaired chains.

The CDR3 contains 14 residues. V lost 1 base, J lost 0 bases, and 5 bases lay in between. CDR1 LNHDA and CDR2 SQIVND come from the germline V gene (reference sequence). Individual cDNA molecules were tagged with unique molecular identifiers. TCRdb redid the calling of the 5' RACE reads with MiXCR, one entry per CDR3 protein. The sample consists of tens of thousands of distinct CDR3 sequences, roughly 18% of them appearing once. Study conclusions and caveats: There was a bias toward anti-spike CD8 responses in VDJdb matching, which missed private and CD4 specificities.

The material sequenced was whole blood, taken at baseline. The V call is TRBV19, the J call TRBJ2-3, with D uncertain. This TCR derives from an adult who was a healthcare worker with PCR-confirmed SARS-CoV-2 infection or an uninfected control (not recorded which). The CDR3 here is CASSIAGSTDTQYF. In nucleotides, the CDR3 is TGTGCCAGTAGTATAGCCGGAAGCACAGATACGCAGTATTTT.